This T cell receptor (beta chain) came from a study of T cells in Graves' hyperthyroidism and ophthalmopathy. Looking at the study overall: Peripheral blood sampling occurred at initial diagnosis, before any treatment.

Researchers amplified the TCR beta CDR3 regions from RNA transcripts. Primed by the HTBI set, a first-round RT-PCR was run on the TCR CDR3. One entry per CDR3 protein results from TCRdb running MiXCR on the multiplex PCR reads. Of under 350,000 distinct CDR3 sequences in the sample, approximately 13% were seen once. This clonotype was seen repeatedly, ten times or more. Antigen: not known. The CDR3 runs to 15 residues. With 3 bases removed from V and 2 bases from J, the gap between germline ends came to 11 bases. Germline V gives CDR1 LNHDA, CDR2 SQIVND (reference sequence). Overall study findings and caveats: Blood also contained most expanded thyroid clonotypes above 0.001. A model of 13 V-J features distinguished ophthalmopathy from stable hyperthyroidism.

This TCR came from a woman aged 35 to 49 with Graves' hyperthyroidism. The chain recombines TRBV19 with TRBJ2-1; D is uncertain. The sample taken for sequencing was blood. CDR3 coding DNA: TGTGCCAGTAGTATGGCCGCGACAACCTACAATGAGCAGTTCTTC. Protein sequence: CASSMAATTYNEQFF.